These T cell receptor beta chains were read from a single sample in a study of PD-1 blockade in mismatch repair-deficient tumors. The table came from immunoSEQ multiplex PCR; TCRdb's copy has only in-frame clones and leaves some out. Here the sample spans about 84,000 clones, roughly 80% being singletons. This specimen was peripheral blood, taken 12 weeks after starting pembrolizumab. The source is an adult with mismatch repair-deficient cancer. CDR3s include the opening cysteine and the closing phenylalanine or tryptophan. Fields, in order: V gene, J gene, D gene, clone size, CDR3 DNA, CDR3 protein. D genes are given only for firm matches. Expanded clones are given a class, and other clones once, few, many or no size at all.

v_gene: TRBV11-3
j_gene: TRBJ1-2
d_gene: TRBD1
abundance: few
CDR3nt: TGTGCCAGCAGCATACCAACCGGGACAGGGGACTATGGCTACACCTTC
CDR3aa: CASSIPTGTGDYGYTF

v_gene: TRBV7-3
j_gene: TRBJ2-2
d_gene: -
abundance: few
CDR3nt: TGTGCCAGCAGCTTAACGAGGGACCTCGGGGAGCTGTTTTTT
CDR3aa: CASSLTRDLGELFF

v_gene: TRBV15
j_gene: TRBJ1-5
d_gene: -
abundance: -
CDR3nt: TGTGCCACCAGCCCTCAGACAGGCGCTCAGCCCCAGCATTTT
CDR3aa: CATSPQTGAQPQHF

v_gene: TRBV7-2
j_gene: TRBJ2-1
d_gene: TRBD2
abundance: -
CDR3nt: TGTGCCAGCAGCTTAGCGCCTCTAGCGGGAGGGTACAATGAGCAGTTCTTC
CDR3aa: CASSLAPLAGGYNEQFF

v_gene: TRBV5-1
j_gene: TRBJ1-5
d_gene: -
abundance: few
CDR3nt: TGCGCCAGCAGCTTGGGTACGTTGGGGAATCAGCCCCAGCATTTT
CDR3aa: CASSLGTLGNQPQHF

v_gene: TRBV7-9
j_gene: TRBJ2-7
d_gene: -
abundance: few
CDR3nt: TGTGCCAGCAGTTTTGGGCCTAGGGAGCAGTACTTC
CDR3aa: CASSFGPREQYF

v_gene: TRBV5-6
j_gene: TRBJ1-3
d_gene: -
abundance: -
CDR3nt: TGTGCCAGCAGCTTAGGTAACTCTGGAAACACCATATATTTT
CDR3aa: CASSLGNSGNTIYF

v_gene: TRBV19
j_gene: TRBJ2-3
d_gene: -
abundance: -
CDR3nt: TGTGCCAGTAGTACCCGGTTCACAGATACGCAGTATTTT
CDR3aa: CASSTRFTDTQYF

v_gene: TRBV15
j_gene: TRBJ2-5
d_gene: -
abundance: -
CDR3nt: TGTGCCACCAGCAGAGATCAGGGGCTGGAGACCCAGTACTTC
CDR3aa: CATSRDQGLETQYF

v_gene: TRBV4-2
j_gene: TRBJ2-1
d_gene: TRBD2
abundance: -
CDR3nt: TGTGCCAGCAGCCAAGATGGGCCAGCGGGAGCACACTACAATGAGCAGTTCTTC
CDR3aa: CASSQDGPAGAHYNEQFF

v_gene: TRBV6-1
j_gene: TRBJ1-5
d_gene: -
abundance: -
CDR3nt: TGTGCCAGCAGTGAAAGAGTAGACAATCAGCCCCAGCATTTT
CDR3aa: CASSERVDNQPQHF

v_gene: TRBV5-1
j_gene: TRBJ1-1
d_gene: TRBD1
abundance: -
CDR3nt: TGCGCCAGCAGCCCGAGGGACAGTTACATTAACACTGAAGCTTTCTTT
CDR3aa: CASSPRDSYINTEAFF

v_gene: TRBV5-6
j_gene: TRBJ1-2
d_gene: -
abundance: -
CDR3nt: TGTGCCAGCAGCTTGGTCCAGGTTAACTATGGCTACACCTTC
CDR3aa: CASSLVQVNYGYTF

v_gene: TRBV29-1
j_gene: TRBJ2-1
d_gene: TRBD2
abundance: -
CDR3nt: TGCAGCGTTGAAGGGCTAGCGGGATACGGTGAGCAGTTCTTC
CDR3aa: CSVEGLAGYGEQFF

v_gene: TRBV5-4
j_gene: TRBJ2-4
d_gene: -
abundance: -
CDR3nt: TGTGCCAGCAGCGTAAGAGAAAACATTCAGTACTTC
CDR3aa: CASSVRENIQYF

v_gene: TRBV2
j_gene: TRBJ2-1
d_gene: -
abundance: medium-sized
CDR3nt: TGTGCCAGCAGTGTAGAGGGGAGCCCCTTCAATGAGCAGTTCTTC
CDR3aa: CASSVEGSPFNEQFF

v_gene: TRBV4-2
j_gene: TRBJ1-2
d_gene: -
abundance: -
CDR3nt: TGTGCCAGCAGCCAAGTGGATCTCGGGGGCTACACCTTC
CDR3aa: CASSQVDLGGYTF

v_gene: TRBV19
j_gene: TRBJ2-5
d_gene: TRBD1
abundance: -
CDR3nt: TGTGCCAGTAGTATGGTAGGGACAGGGGGCAAGAAGACCCAGTACTTC
CDR3aa: CASSMVGTGGKKTQYF

v_gene: TRBV9
j_gene: TRBJ1-1
d_gene: -
abundance: -
CDR3nt: TGTGCCAGCAGCGACCCAGAGGGGGACGCTGAAGCTTTCTTT
CDR3aa: CASSDPEGDAEAFF

v_gene: TRBV15
j_gene: TRBJ2-3
d_gene: -
abundance: -
CDR3nt: TGTGCCACCAGCAGAGATGGCAGGGTCACAGATACGCAGTATTTT
CDR3aa: CATSRDGRVTDTQYF

v_gene: TRBV4-2
j_gene: TRBJ2-7
d_gene: -
abundance: once
CDR3nt: TGTGCCAGCAGCCAAGATGTAGCGACAGCCTCCTACGAGCAGTACTTC
CDR3aa: CASSQDVATASYEQYF

v_gene: TRBV4-2
j_gene: TRBJ2-1
d_gene: TRBD2
abundance: -
CDR3nt: TGTGCCAGCAGCCAAGTGTACGGGACTAGCGGGAGAGATAGTTATAATGAGCAGTTCTTC
CDR3aa: CASSQVYGTSGRDSYNEQFF

v_gene: TRBV5-1
j_gene: TRBJ2-1
d_gene: TRBD2
abundance: -
CDR3nt: TGCGCCAGCAGCGGGTCTCCTAGCGGGCCCGCCAATGAGCAGTTCTTC
CDR3aa: CASSGSPSGPANEQFF

v_gene: TRBV19
j_gene: TRBJ1-2
d_gene: TRBD1
abundance: -
CDR3nt: TGTGCCAGTAGTATCTCCCTGGACAGGGGTGGTTATGGCTACACCTTC
CDR3aa: CASSISLDRGGYGYTF

v_gene: TRBV4-2
j_gene: TRBJ1-1
d_gene: TRBD1
abundance: -
CDR3nt: TGTGCCAGCAGCCAAGAACAGGGGGCCGGTCGCGTAGCTTTCTTT
CDR3aa: CASSQEQGAGRVAFF

v_gene: TRBV28
j_gene: TRBJ2-7
d_gene: -
abundance: -
CDR3nt: TGTGCCAGCAGTGGGGGGACAGTTATAGGAGGCGAGCAGTACTTC
CDR3aa: CASSGGTVIGGEQYF

v_gene: TRBV7-8
j_gene: TRBJ1-2
d_gene: TRBD1
abundance: -
CDR3nt: TGTGCCAGCAGCCCTACCGGGACAGTAAACTATGGCTACACCTTC
CDR3aa: CASSPTGTVNYGYTF

v_gene: TRBV5-4
j_gene: TRBJ2-3
d_gene: TRBD2
abundance: -
CDR3nt: TGTGCCAGCAGCTTGGGTCGGACTAGCGGGGACAATACGCAGTATTTT
CDR3aa: CASSLGRTSGDNTQYF

v_gene: TRBV5-8
j_gene: TRBJ2-7
d_gene: -
abundance: -
CDR3nt: TGTGCCAGCAGCTTCCGACAGGCCCCCTACGAGCAGTACTTC
CDR3aa: CASSFRQAPYEQYF

v_gene: TRBV5-5
j_gene: TRBJ2-7
d_gene: -
abundance: -
CDR3nt: TGTGCCAGCAGCTTGACGTCCCACGAGCAGTACTTC
CDR3aa: CASSLTSHEQYF

v_gene: TRBV27
j_gene: TRBJ1-4
d_gene: -
abundance: -
CDR3nt: TGTGCCAGCAGCGGAACATGGGACGTGAAAAAACTGTTTTTT
CDR3aa: CASSGTWDVKKLFF

v_gene: TRBV7-3
j_gene: TRBJ1-5
d_gene: -
abundance: -
CDR3nt: TGTGCCAGCAGCTTAGGGGGACGGAACGAGCAGCCCCAGCATTTT
CDR3aa: CASSLGGRNEQPQHF

v_gene: TRBV29-1
j_gene: TRBJ2-5
d_gene: TRBD2
abundance: -
CDR3nt: TGCAGCGTTCCGGGACTAGCGGGAGTAAGTGGGGAGACCCAGTACTTC
CDR3aa: CSVPGLAGVSGETQYF

v_gene: TRBV10-1
j_gene: TRBJ2-2
d_gene: -
abundance: few
CDR3nt: TGCGCCAGCAGTGAATCCATAGCGGCTACGAACACCGGGGAGCTGTTTTTT
CDR3aa: CASSESIAATNTGELFF

v_gene: TRBV5-1
j_gene: TRBJ2-2
d_gene: -
abundance: -
CDR3nt: TGCGCCAGCAGCTTGAGCTCTCGGGCGAACACCGGGGAGCTGTTTTTT
CDR3aa: CASSLSSRANTGELFF

v_gene: TRBV5-4
j_gene: TRBJ1-2
d_gene: -
abundance: few
CDR3nt: TGTGCCAGCAGCTTGGGGATCGCTGACTATGGCTACACCTTC
CDR3aa: CASSLGIADYGYTF

v_gene: TRBV7-7
j_gene: TRBJ2-7
d_gene: -
abundance: -
CDR3nt: TGTGCTAGCAGCTTCTCCGCCGACAGACCCTACGAGCAGTACTTC
CDR3aa: CASSFSADRPYEQYF

v_gene: TRBV9
j_gene: TRBJ2-7
d_gene: -
abundance: -
CDR3nt: TGTGCCAGCAGCGTAGTGGAGGTCTCCTACGAGCAGTACTTC
CDR3aa: CASSVVEVSYEQYF

v_gene: TRBV27
j_gene: TRBJ2-1
d_gene: -
abundance: -
CDR3nt: TGTGCCAGCAGTTTACTGGGCGATGAGCAGTTCTTC
CDR3aa: CASSLLGDEQFF

v_gene: TRBV21-1
j_gene: TRBJ1-5
d_gene: -
abundance: -
CDR3nt: TGTGCCAGCAGCCTACCCGGGACAGGGGGTTTCAATCAGCCCCAGCATTTT
CDR3aa: CASSLPGTGGFNQPQHF

v_gene: TRBV19
j_gene: TRBJ2-5
d_gene: TRBD1
abundance: -
CDR3nt: TGTGCCAGTAGTATGACAGGGGGGAAGACCCAGTACTTC
CDR3aa: CASSMTGGKTQYF

v_gene: TRBV11-1
j_gene: TRBJ1-1
d_gene: -
abundance: -
CDR3nt: TGTGCCAGCAGCCTACCACGAGGAAGGGGGTTGGCTGAAGCTTTCTTT
CDR3aa: CASSLPRGRGLAEAFF

v_gene: TRBV5-1
j_gene: TRBJ2-3
d_gene: -
abundance: -
CDR3nt: TGCGCCAGCAGCTCGTGGGGCGCGAACACAGATACGCAGTATTTT
CDR3aa: CASSSWGANTDTQYF

v_gene: TRBV4-1
j_gene: TRBJ2-5
d_gene: -
abundance: -
CDR3nt: TGCGCCAGCAGCCAATGGAGGGAAGAGACCCAGTACTTC
CDR3aa: CASSQWREETQYF

v_gene: TRBV14
j_gene: TRBJ2-7
d_gene: -
abundance: -
CDR3nt: TGTGCCAGCAGCCATCGGGGGTATTATTACGAGCAGTACTTC
CDR3aa: CASSHRGYYYEQYF

v_gene: TRBV14
j_gene: TRBJ2-1
d_gene: TRBD2
abundance: -
CDR3nt: TGTGCCAGCAGCGCCCCCGGGACTAGCGGGTACAATGAGCAGTTCTTC
CDR3aa: CASSAPGTSGYNEQFF

v_gene: TRBV7-9
j_gene: TRBJ2-2
d_gene: -
abundance: -
CDR3nt: TGTGCCAGCAGCCTACACAGGAGAGAGAACACCGGGGAGCTGTTTTTT
CDR3aa: CASSLHRRENTGELFF

v_gene: TRBV7-9
j_gene: TRBJ1-1
d_gene: TRBD1
abundance: medium-sized
CDR3nt: TGTGCCAGCAGCTTATGGAGGACAGGGGGCGAGACTGAAGCTTTCTTT
CDR3aa: CASSLWRTGGETEAFF

v_gene: TRBV27
j_gene: TRBJ2-3
d_gene: TRBD2
abundance: -
CDR3nt: TGTGCCAGCAGTTTATGGACTAGACCAGATACGCAGTATTTT
CDR3aa: CASSLWTRPDTQYF

v_gene: TRBV5-4
j_gene: TRBJ1-2
d_gene: -
abundance: -
CDR3nt: TGTGCCAGCAGCTTGGGAGGGCGGGGGGATGGCTACACCTTC
CDR3aa: CASSLGGRGDGYTF

v_gene: TRBV11-3
j_gene: TRBJ2-1
d_gene: -
abundance: -
CDR3nt: TGTGCCAGCAGCTTTGAAGATGAGGACGATGAGCAGTTCTTC
CDR3aa: CASSFEDEDDEQFF

v_gene: TRBV29-1
j_gene: TRBJ2-7
d_gene: TRBD1
abundance: -
CDR3nt: TGCAGCGTTGTAAGCCGGGACAGGGCCTACGAGCAGTACTTC
CDR3aa: CSVVSRDRAYEQYF

v_gene: TRBV4-3
j_gene: TRBJ1-2
d_gene: -
abundance: -
CDR3nt: TGCGCCAGCAGCCAAGATTGGGTACAGGTTAATCGGTATGGCTACACCTTC
CDR3aa: CASSQDWVQVNRYGYTF

v_gene: TRBV12-2
j_gene: TRBJ2-7
d_gene: -
abundance: -
CDR3nt: TGTGCAAGTCGCTTAGTGTATAGCGGGAGCTCCTACGAGCAGTACTTC
CDR3aa: CASRLVYSGSSYEQYF

v_gene: TRBV27
j_gene: TRBJ2-7
d_gene: -
abundance: -
CDR3nt: TGTGCCAGCAGTTTATCTGGCAGGGGTCGCTACGAGCAGTACTTC
CDR3aa: CASSLSGRGRYEQYF

v_gene: TRBV30
j_gene: TRBJ2-1
d_gene: -
abundance: -
CDR3nt: TGTGCCTGGAGTGGACAGGAACTAAATTACAATGAGCAGTTCTTC
CDR3aa: CAWSGQELNYNEQFF

v_gene: TRBV19
j_gene: TRBJ1-1
d_gene: TRBD1
abundance: -
CDR3nt: TGTGCCAGTATGGGACAGTTGAACACTGAAGCTTTCTTT
CDR3aa: CASMGQLNTEAFF